This T cell receptor beta chain was obtained from a study of T cells in Graves' hyperthyroidism and ophthalmopathy. Clinicians diagnosed patients from clinical symptoms, serum thyroxine and TRAb, thyroid ultrasound and orbital computed tomography. From germline, CDR1 is SQVTM and CDR2 ANQGSEA. The CDR3 covers 13 residues. With 7 bases clipped from V and 4 bases from J, the junction kept 9 bases outside the gene matches. General study findings and limits: Ophthalmopathy could be told apart from stable hyperthyroidism with a 13 V-J model. In the blood, most expanded thyroid clonotypes above 0.001 appeared as well.

The CDR3 regions of TCR beta were amplified from RNA transcripts. TCR CDR3 regions were first amplified by RT-PCR with HTBI primers. TCRdb ran MiXCR on the multiplex PCR reads and lists one entry per CDR3 protein. The sample lists hundreds of thousands of distinct CDR3 sequences, just under 45% occurring once. This clonotype was picked up many times. Its specificity is unknown. The TCR sequence derives from an adult man with Graves' disease, either hyperthyroidism or ophthalmopathy (not recorded which). The chain has TRBV29-1 and TRBJ1-2; 7 bases line up with TRBD1. The sequenced material came from peripheral blood or thyroid tissue (not recorded which). CDR3: CSAGEAGGYGYTF. In DNA form, the CDR3 reads TGCAGCGCCGGGGAGGCAGGGGGCTATGGCTACACCTTC.